This T cell receptor (beta chain) was found in a study of T cell repertoires in cytomegalovirus infection. One entry per CDR3 protein, called by TCRdb with MiXCR from the reads. The table lists roughly 720,000 distinct CDR3 sequences, approximately 40% of them singletons, with more than 2.5% in the top ten. This clonotype was seen repeatedly, ten times or more. CDR1 is SGHVS and CDR2 is FQNEAQ in the germline V gene. V dropped 1 base and J dropped 8 bases, with 8 bases sitting between them. The CDR3 loop spans 12 amino acids. The V gene is TRBV7-8, the J gene TRBJ1-1; D not resolved. Material for sequencing was PBMCs. This TCR was sampled from a human donor in good health (CMV status not recorded). Some clones in this sample may be carry-over from other donors' samples. The CDR3 sequence: CASSLERSEAFF. The CDR3 region has the DNA TGTGCCAGCAGCTTAGAACGAAGCGAAGCTTTCTTT.